The present entry profiles one T cell receptor beta chain with its context. V lost 3 bases, J lost 8 bases, and 17 bases lay in between. The germline V gene has CDR1 SEHNR and CDR2 FQNEAQ (reference sequence). This CDR3 comprises 15 residues. This record belongs to a study of T cell responses to AZD1222 COVID-19 vaccine. Sequencing used immunoSEQ multiplex PCR; TCRdb keeps in-frame clones, though not all of them. This table holds 95,000 to 150,000 clones, more than 80% found once. This sequence joins TRBV7-9 and TRBJ2-1; weak D call: TRBD2 (6 bases). This specimen consisted of peripheral blood, obtained on day 0 of AZD1222 vaccination. This clonotype was sampled from an adult in good health. The CDR3 bases are TGTGCCAGCAGCTTTCGGGGGTCGGGTAGGGATGAGCAGTTCTTC. Translating gives CASSFRGSGRDEQFF.